The rows below give T cell receptor beta chains drawn from one sample of a study of spatial heterogeneity in lung cancer. In TCRdb, the 5' RACE reads were re-called with MiXCR into one record per CDR3 protein. The sample includes approximately 44,000 distinct CDR3 sequences, roughly an eighth of them seen just once. The sample was PBMCs, taken at surgery. Source of these receptors: a male donor with early-stage non-small cell lung cancer. Each CDR3 is given with its conserved first and last residue. Each record gives: D gene, V gene, clone size, J gene, CDR3 DNA, CDR3 protein. The D gene is left open where the match is weak. Clone size appears in some rows only: once, few, many, or a class for an expanded clone.

>TRBD2|TRBV29-1|many|TRBJ2-1
TGCAGCGGGACTAGCGGGGGGTACAATGAGCAGTTCTTC
CSGTSGGYNEQFF
>TRBD1|TRBV12-3/TRBV12-4|many|TRBJ1-2
TGTGCCAGCAGTTTAGCCGGGACAGCCTATATGGTTAACTATGGCTACACCTTC
CASSLAGTAYMVNYGYTF
>TRBD2|TRBV2|few|TRBJ2-5
TGTGCCAGCAGCGGAACCGGGACTAGCGGGTTCCAAGAGACCCAGTACTTC
CASSGTGTSGFQETQYF
>TRBD1|TRBV10-3|many|TRBJ2-5
TGTGCCATCAGTGTTTCGACAGGGGAAGAGACCCAGTACTTC
CAISVSTGEETQYF
>TRBD1|TRBV6-4|NA|TRBJ2-1
TGTGCCAGCAGCACAGGGGTATACAATGAGCAGTTCTTC
CASSTGVYNEQFF
>NA|TRBV11-1|NA|TRBJ1-6
TGTGCCAGCACCAACGGAAATTCACCCCTCCACTTT
CASTNGNSPLHF
>NA|TRBV4-1|many|TRBJ2-5
TGCGCCAGCAGCCAAGGGGCCAGATACCAAGAGACCCAGTACTTC
CASSQGARYQETQYF
>NA|TRBV20-1|many|TRBJ1-5
TGCAGTGCTAGAGTCGGGATGAGCAATCAGCCCCAGCATTTT
CSARVGMSNQPQHF
>NA|TRBV5-1|many|TRBJ2-7
TGCGCCAGCAGCTTGACCCCGACAGGTTGGTACGAGCAGTACTTC
CASSLTPTGWYEQYF
>TRBD2|TRBV20-1|NA|TRBJ2-3
TGCAGTGCTTTTAGCGGGAGGGCCCAAGATACGCAGTATTTT
CSAFSGRAQDTQYF
>TRBD2|TRBV20-1|NA|TRBJ2-3
TGCAGTGCTCCACTAGCGGGAGGGCCAAAGACAGATACGCAGTATTTT
CSAPLAGGPKTDTQYF
>NA|TRBV29-1|NA|TRBJ1-1
TGCAGCGTTGTGGTCGGCACAGTGGGGACTGAAGCTTTCTTT
CSVVVGTVGTEAFF
>NA|TRBV10-3|NA|TRBJ2-3
TGTGCCATGTTAGCGACAGATACGCAGTATTTT
CAMLATDTQYF
>TRBD2|TRBV20-1|NA|TRBJ2-3
TGCAGTGCTAGCGGGGGGGAAAGAGGCACAGATACGCAGTATTTT
CSASGGERGTDTQYF
>NA|TRBV11-1|many|TRBJ1-2
TGTGCCAGCAGCCCGTTTCCCGGGCCAGGGGATGGCTACACCTTC
CASSPFPGPGDGYTF
>NA|TRBV5-4|few|TRBJ2-7
TGTGCCAGCAGCCCTTCGATCGCCTATAACTCCTACGAGCAGTACTTC
CASSPSIAYNSYEQYF
>TRBD1|TRBV20-1|many|TRBJ1-1
TGCAGTGCTAGGGACAGGACGAACACTGAAGCTTTCTTT
CSARDRTNTEAFF
>NA|TRBV18|few|TRBJ1-2
TGTGCCAGCTCAGAAGGAGCTAACTATGGCTACACCTTC
CASSEGANYGYTF